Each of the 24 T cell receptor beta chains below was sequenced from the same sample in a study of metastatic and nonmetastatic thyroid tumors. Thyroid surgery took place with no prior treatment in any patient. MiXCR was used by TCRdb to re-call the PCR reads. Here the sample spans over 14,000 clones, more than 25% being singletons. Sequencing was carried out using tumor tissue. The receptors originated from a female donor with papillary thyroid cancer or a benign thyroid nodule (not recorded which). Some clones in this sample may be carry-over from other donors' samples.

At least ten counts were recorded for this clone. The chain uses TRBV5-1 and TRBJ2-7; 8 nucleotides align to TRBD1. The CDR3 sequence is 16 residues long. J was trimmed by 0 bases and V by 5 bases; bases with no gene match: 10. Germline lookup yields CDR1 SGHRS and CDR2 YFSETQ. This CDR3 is CASRADRGWSSYEQYF. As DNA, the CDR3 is TGCGCCAGCAGAGCTGACAGGGGCTGGAGCTCCTACGAGCAGTACTTC.

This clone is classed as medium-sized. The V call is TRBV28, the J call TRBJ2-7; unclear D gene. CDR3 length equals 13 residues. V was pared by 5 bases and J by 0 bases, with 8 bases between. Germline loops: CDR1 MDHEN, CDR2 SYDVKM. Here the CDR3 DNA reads TGTGCCAGCAGTCTCCACACCTCCTACGAGCAGTACTTC. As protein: CASSLHTSYEQYF.

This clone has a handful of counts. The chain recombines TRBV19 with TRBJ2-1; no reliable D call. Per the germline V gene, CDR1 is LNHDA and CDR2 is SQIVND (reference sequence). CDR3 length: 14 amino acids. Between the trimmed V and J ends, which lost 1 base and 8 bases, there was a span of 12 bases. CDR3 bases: TGTGCCAGTAGTATAGGGGGATCGAGCGATGAGCAGTTCTTC. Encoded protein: CASSIGGSSDEQFF. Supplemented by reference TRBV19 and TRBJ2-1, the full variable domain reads DGGITQSPKYLFRKEGQNVTLSCEQNLNHDAMYWYRQDPGQGLRLIYYSQIVNDFQKGDIAEGYSVSREKKESFPLTVTSAQKNPTAFYLCASSIGGSSDEQFFGPGTRLTVL.

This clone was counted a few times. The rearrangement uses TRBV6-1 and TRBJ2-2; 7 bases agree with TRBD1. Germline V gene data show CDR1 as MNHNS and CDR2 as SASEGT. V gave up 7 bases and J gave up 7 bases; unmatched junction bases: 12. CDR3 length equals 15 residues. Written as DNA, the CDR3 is TGTGCCAGCATATATACAGGGGAAATAGGCGGGGAGCTGTTTTTT. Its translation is CASIYTGEIGGELFF.

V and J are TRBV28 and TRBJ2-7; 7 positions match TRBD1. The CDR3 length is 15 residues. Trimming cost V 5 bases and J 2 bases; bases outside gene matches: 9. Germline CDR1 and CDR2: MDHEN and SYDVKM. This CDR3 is CASSKIGTVPYEQYF. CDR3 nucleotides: TGTGCCAGCAGTAAAATCGGGACAGTCCCCTACGAGCAGTACTTC.

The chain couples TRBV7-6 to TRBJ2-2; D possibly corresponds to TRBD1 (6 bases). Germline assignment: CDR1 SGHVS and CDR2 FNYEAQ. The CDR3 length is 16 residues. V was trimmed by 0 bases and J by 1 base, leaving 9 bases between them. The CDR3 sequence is CASSLAPTGNTGELFF. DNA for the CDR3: TGTGCCAGCAGCTTAGCCCCGACAGGGAACACCGGGGAGCTGTTTTTT.

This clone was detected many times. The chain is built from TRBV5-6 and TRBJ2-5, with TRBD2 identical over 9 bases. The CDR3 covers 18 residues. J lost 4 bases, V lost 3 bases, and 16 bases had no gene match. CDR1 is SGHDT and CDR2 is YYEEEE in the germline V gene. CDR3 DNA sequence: TGTGCCAGCAGCTCGTCAAAGAGCGGGAGGACTTTGGTAGAGACCCAGTACTTC. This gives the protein CASSSSKSGRTLVETQYF. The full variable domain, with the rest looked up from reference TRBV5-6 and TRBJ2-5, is DAGVTQSPTHLIKTRGQQVTLRCSPKSGHDTVSWYQQALGQGPQFIFQYYEEEERQRGNFPDRFSGHQFPNYSSELNVNALLLGDSALYLCASSSSKSGRTLVETQYFGPGTRLLVL.

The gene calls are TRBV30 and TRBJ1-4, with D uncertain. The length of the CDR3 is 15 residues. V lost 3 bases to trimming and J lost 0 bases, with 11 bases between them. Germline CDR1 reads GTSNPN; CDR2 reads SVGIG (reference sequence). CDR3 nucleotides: TGTGCCTGGAGGGGCAAGGGCCCAACTAATGAAAAACTGTTTTTT. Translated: CAWRGKGPTNEKLFF.

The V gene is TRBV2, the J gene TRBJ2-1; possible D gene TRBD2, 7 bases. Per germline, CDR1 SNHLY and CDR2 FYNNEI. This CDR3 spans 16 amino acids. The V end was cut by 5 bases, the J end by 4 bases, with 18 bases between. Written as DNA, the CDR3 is TGTGCCAGCAGTCAACAGGGAGGGGGACCATACAATGAGCAGTTCTTC. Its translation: CASSQQGGGPYNEQFF.

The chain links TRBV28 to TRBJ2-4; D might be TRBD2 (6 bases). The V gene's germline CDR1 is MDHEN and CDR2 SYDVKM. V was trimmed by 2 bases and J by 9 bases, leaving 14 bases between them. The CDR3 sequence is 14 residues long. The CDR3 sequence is CASSLAEAGPIQYF. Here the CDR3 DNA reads TGTGCCAGCAGTTTAGCTGAAGCGGGCCCCATTCAGTACTTC.

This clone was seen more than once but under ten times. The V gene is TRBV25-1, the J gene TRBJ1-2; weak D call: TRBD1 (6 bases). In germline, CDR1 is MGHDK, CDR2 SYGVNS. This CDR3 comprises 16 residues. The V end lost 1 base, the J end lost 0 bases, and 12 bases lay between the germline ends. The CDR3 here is CASSEWDKRANYGYTF. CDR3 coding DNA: TGTGCCAGCAGTGAATGGGACAAACGGGCTAACTATGGCTACACCTTC.

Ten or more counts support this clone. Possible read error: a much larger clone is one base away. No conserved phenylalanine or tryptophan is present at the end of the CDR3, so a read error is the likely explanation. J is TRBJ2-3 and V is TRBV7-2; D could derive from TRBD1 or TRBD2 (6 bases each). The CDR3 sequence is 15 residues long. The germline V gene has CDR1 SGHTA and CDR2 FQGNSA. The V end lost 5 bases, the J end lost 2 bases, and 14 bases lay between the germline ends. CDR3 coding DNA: TGTACCAGCAGCAGGGGGGCTGGTCCCACAGATACGCAGTATCTT. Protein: CTSSRGAGPTDTQYL.

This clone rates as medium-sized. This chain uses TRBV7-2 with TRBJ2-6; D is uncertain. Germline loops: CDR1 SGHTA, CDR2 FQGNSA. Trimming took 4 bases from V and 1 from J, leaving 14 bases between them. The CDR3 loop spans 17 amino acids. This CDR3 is CASSSGPWRSGANVLTF. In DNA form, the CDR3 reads TGTGCCAGCAGCTCTGGGCCTTGGCGGTCTGGGGCCAACGTCCTGACTTTC. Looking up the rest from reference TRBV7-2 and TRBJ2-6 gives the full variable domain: GAGVSQSPSNKVTEKGKDVELRCDPISGHTALYWYRQSLGQGLEFLIYFQGNSAPDKSGLPSDRFSAERTGGSVSTLTIQRTQQEDSAVYLCASSSGPWRSGANVLTFGAGSRLTVL.

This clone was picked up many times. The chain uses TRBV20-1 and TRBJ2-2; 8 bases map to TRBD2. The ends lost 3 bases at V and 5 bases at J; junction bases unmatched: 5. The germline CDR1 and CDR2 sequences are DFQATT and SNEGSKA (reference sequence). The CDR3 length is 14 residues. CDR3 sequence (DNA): TGCAGTGCTAGCCTGGCTAGCGGGACCGGGGAGCTGTTTTTT. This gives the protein CSASLASGTGELFF.

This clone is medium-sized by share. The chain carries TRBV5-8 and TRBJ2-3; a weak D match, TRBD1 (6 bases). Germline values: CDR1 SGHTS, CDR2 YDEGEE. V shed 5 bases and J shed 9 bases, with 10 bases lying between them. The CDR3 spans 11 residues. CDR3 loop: CASSFQGTQYF. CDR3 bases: TGTGCCAGCAGTTTTCAGGGGACGCAGTATTTT.

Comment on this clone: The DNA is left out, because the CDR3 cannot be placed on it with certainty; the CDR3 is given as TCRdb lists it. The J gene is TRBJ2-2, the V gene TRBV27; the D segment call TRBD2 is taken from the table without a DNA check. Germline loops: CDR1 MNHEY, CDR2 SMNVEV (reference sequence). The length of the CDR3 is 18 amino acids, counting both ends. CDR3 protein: CASSLYRTRRETPGSCFF.

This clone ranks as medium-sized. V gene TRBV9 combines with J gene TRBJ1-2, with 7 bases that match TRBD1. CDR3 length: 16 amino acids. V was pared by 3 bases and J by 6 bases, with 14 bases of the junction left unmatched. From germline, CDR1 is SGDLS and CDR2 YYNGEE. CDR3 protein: CASSASTGQDVHGYTF. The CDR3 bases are TGTGCCAGCAGCGCGAGCACCGGACAGGATGTCCATGGCTACACCTTC.

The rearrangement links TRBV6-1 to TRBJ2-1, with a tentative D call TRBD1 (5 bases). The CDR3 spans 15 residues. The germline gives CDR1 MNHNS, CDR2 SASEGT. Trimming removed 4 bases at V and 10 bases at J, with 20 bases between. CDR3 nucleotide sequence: TGTGCCAGCAGTGCATTGGGGCAGGGATTTGAAGAGCAGTTCTTC. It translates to CASSALGQGFEEQFF.

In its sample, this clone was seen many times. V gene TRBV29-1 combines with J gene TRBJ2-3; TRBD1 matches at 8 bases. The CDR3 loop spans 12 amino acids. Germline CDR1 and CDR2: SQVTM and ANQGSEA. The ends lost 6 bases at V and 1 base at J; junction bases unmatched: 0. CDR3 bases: TGCAGCGTGGGACAGGGCACAGATACGCAGTATTTT. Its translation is CSVGQGTDTQYF.

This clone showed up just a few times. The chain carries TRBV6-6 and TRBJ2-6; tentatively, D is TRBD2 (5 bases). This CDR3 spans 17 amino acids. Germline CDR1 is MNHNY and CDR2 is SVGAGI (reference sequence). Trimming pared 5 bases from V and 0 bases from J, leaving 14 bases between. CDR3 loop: CASSLARILSGANVLTF. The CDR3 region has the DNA TGTGCCAGCAGTCTAGCCCGGATACTCTCTGGGGCCAACGTCCTGACTTTC.

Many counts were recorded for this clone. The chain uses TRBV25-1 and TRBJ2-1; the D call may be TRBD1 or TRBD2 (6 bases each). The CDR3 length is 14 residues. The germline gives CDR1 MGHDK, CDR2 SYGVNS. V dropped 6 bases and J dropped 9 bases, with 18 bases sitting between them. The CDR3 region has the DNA TGTGCCAGCAGGCCGGGGGCGGGAATGGGTGAGCAGTTCTTC. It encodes CASRPGAGMGEQFF.

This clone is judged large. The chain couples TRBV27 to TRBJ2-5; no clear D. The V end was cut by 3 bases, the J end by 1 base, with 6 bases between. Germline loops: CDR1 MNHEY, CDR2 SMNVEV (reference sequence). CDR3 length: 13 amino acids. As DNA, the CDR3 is TGTGCCAGCAGTTTCGGGTCCCAAGAGACCCAGTACTTC. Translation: CASSFGSQETQYF.

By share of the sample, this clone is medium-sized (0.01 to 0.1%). The CDR3 is CASSRDGENQPQHF. CDR3 nucleotide sequence: TGTGCCAGCAGCCGGGACGGCGAGAATCAGCCCCAGCATTTT. This chain links TRBV6-1 with TRBJ1-5; D might be TRBD1 (5 bases). The CDR3 is 14 residues long. CDR1 is MNHNS, CDR2 SASEGT, per germline. The V gene lost 6 bases and the J gene lost 4 bases, with 13 bases spanning the gap.

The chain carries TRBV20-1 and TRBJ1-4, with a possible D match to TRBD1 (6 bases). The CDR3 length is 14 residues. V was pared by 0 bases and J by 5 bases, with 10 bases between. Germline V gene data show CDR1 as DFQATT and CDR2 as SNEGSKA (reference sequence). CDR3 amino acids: CSARDVQGNEKLFF. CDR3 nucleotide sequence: TGCAGTGCTAGAGATGTGCAGGGGAATGAAAAACTGTTTTTT.